The 27 T cell receptor beta chains below were found in one sample sequenced in a study of T cell repertoires in cytomegalovirus infection. TCRdb itself ran the reads through MiXCR, one entry per CDR3 protein. This sample has roughly 150,000 distinct CDR3 sequences, with about 25% found just once. The sequenced sample consisted of PBMCs. The receptors were sampled from a human donor in good health (CMV status not recorded). Some clones in this sample may be carry-over from other donors' samples.

This clonotype came up a few times. The chain links TRBV27 to TRBJ2-3; D is perhaps TRBD1 (5 bases). CDR1 is MNHEY and CDR2 is SMNVEV in the germline V gene (reference sequence). V lost 4 bases and J lost 1, with 12 bases in between. The CDR3 totals 15 residues. CDR3 DNA: TGTGCCAGCAGTTCTCAGACAGATCGCACAGATACGCAGTATTTT. Its protein product is CASSSQTDRTDTQYF.

V usage is TRBV28 and J usage is TRBJ1-1; tentatively, D is TRBD1 (6 bases). Trimming pared 2 bases from V and 5 bases from J, leaving 9 bases between. The CDR3 sequence is 13 residues long. Germline V CDR1 and CDR2: MDHEN, SYDVKM. The DNA of the CDR3 is TGTGCCAGCAGTTTAACAGGGCGAACTGAAGCTTTCTTT. Amino acid sequence: CASSLTGRTEAFF.

The sample holds many counts of this clonotype. The V gene is TRBV7-8, the J gene TRBJ1-2, with D possibly being TRBD1 (5 bases). The CDR3 extends over 14 amino acids. The V end lost 5 bases, the J end lost 7 bases, and 17 bases lay between the germline ends. From germline, CDR1 is SGHVS and CDR2 FQNEAQ. Here the CDR3 reads CASSPLGGLSGYTF. The DNA for the CDR3 is TGTGCCAGCAGCCCCCTTGGGGGGTTGAGTGGCTACACCTTC. The full variable domain, rest sourced from reference TRBV7-8 and TRBJ1-2, is GAGVSQSPRYKVAKRGQDVALRCDPISGHVSLFWYQQALGQGPEFLTYFQNEAQLDKSGLPSDRFFAERPEGSVSTLKIQRTQQEDSAVYLCASSPLGGLSGYTFGSGTRLTVV.

V gene TRBV18 combines with J gene TRBJ2-1; no firm D call. The CDR3 is 14 amino acids. Germline CDR1 reads KGHSH; CDR2 reads LQKENI. V dropped 0 bases and J dropped 6 bases, with 9 bases sitting between them. CDR3 protein: CASSPPSVSNEQFF. The CDR3 nucleotides read TGTGCCAGCTCACCACCGTCGGTTTCCAATGAGCAGTTCTTC. Filled out from reference TRBV18 and TRBJ2-1, the complete variable domain reads NAGVMQNPRHLVRRRGQEARLRCSPMKGHSHVYWYRQLPEEGLKFMVYLQKENIIDESGMPKERFSAEFPKEGPSILRIQQVVRGDSAAYFCASSPPSVSNEQFFGPGTRLTVL.

This clonotype has only a few counts. The V call is TRBV12-5, the J call TRBJ1-2; D might be TRBD1 (6 bases). The germline V gene encodes CDR1 LGHNT and CDR2 FRNRAP. CDR3 length: 15 residues. With 2 bases removed from V and 6 bases from J, the gap between germline ends came to 16 bases. CDR3 DNA: TGTGCTAGTGGTTTGTATGCAGGGGAAGTTCATGGCTACACCTTC. It translates to CASGLYAGEVHGYTF.

The rearrangement uses TRBV12-3 or TRBV12-4 and TRBJ2-2; 8 nucleotides agree with TRBD1. The CDR3 consists of 15 residues. The V segment lost 4 bases and the J segment 1 base; nucleotides outside the gene matches: 2. In DNA, the CDR3 is TGTGCCAGCAGTTCGGGACAGGTGAACACCGGGGAGCTGTTTTTT. Translating it yields CASSSGQVNTGELFF.

The chain employs TRBV29-1 and TRBJ2-3, with 9 bases that match TRBD2. V dropped 6 bases and J dropped 3; count of bases not matched to a gene: 10. Germline CDR1 SQVTM, CDR2 ANQGSEA. The CDR3 sequence is 15 residues long. CDR3 in DNA: TGCAGCGTCGACTCTAAGCGGGGGGTAACAGATACGCAGTATTTT. Protein: CSVDSKRGVTDTQYF.

The gene calls are TRBV6-5 and TRBJ2-5, with 7 bases lining up with TRBD1. V lost 6 bases, J lost 5 bases, and 3 bases stayed unmatched. The CDR3 spans 12 residues. The V gene's germline CDR1 is MNHEY and CDR2 SVGAGI. The CDR3 loop is CASSRGFETQYF. CDR3 coding DNA: TGTGCCAGCAGCAGGGGGTTCGAGACCCAGTACTTC.

This clonotype has only a few counts. The V call is TRBV11-2, the J call TRBJ2-2, with unresolved D. Germline CDR1 is SGHAT and CDR2 is FQNNGV. V was pared by 0 bases and J by 4 bases, with 6 bases between. This CDR3 contains 14 residues. This CDR3 reads CASSLDASTGELFF. Here the CDR3 DNA reads TGTGCCAGCAGCTTAGATGCAAGCACCGGGGAGCTGTTTTTT.

The rearrangement joins TRBV12-3 or TRBV12-4 to TRBJ2-7; D remains unclear. With 4 bases removed from V and 1 base from J, the gap between germline ends came to 8 bases. This CDR3 is built from 13 residues. The chain's CDR3 is CASSSDGSYEQYF. The CDR3 DNA follows: TGTGCCAGCAGTTCCGACGGATCCTACGAGCAGTACTTC.

The chain is built from TRBV7-2 and TRBJ2-2; either TRBD1 or TRBD2 may fit D (7 bases each). The germline V gene has CDR1 SGHTA and CDR2 FQGNSA. This CDR3 contains 14 residues. The ends were cut back, 8 bases at V and 3 bases at J, with 13 bases in the middle. This chain's CDR3 is CASRPGGDTGELFF. The CDR3 DNA follows: TGTGCCAGCCGCCCAGGGGGGGACACCGGGGAGCTGTTTTTT.

This clonotype was seen a handful of times. This chain connects TRBV5-1 to TRBJ2-7; possibly TRBD2 for D (6 bases). The germline gives CDR1 SGHRS, CDR2 YFSETQ. The CDR3 consists of 13 residues. V shed 5 bases and J shed 3 bases, with 12 bases lying between them. The CDR3: CASRQPGSYEQYF. CDR3 bases: TGCGCCAGCAGACAACCCGGGAGCTACGAGCAGTACTTC.

In this sample, this clonotype turned up a few times. The V gene is TRBV7-9, the J gene TRBJ2-7, with a tentative D call TRBD1 (6 bases). CDR3 length equals 14 residues. Germline CDR1 SEHNR, CDR2 FQNEAQ (reference sequence). Between the trimmed V and J ends, which lost 5 bases and 2 bases, there was a span of 13 bases. CDR3: CASSRDRSPYEQYF. DNA for the CDR3: TGTGCCAGCAGCAGAGACAGGTCACCCTACGAGCAGTACTTC.

This clonotype was recorded at least ten times. The chain combines TRBV7-2 with TRBJ1-1, with TRBD1 as a possible D gene (5 bases). Germline V lookup: CDR1 SGHTA, CDR2 FQGNSA. The CDR3 has 14 residues. V shed 2 bases and J shed 1 base, with 8 bases lying between them. CDR3 sequence reads: CASSLTGQNTEAFF. CDR3 DNA: TGTGCCAGCAGCTTAACAGGACAGAACACTGAAGCTTTCTTT. Based on the CDR3 plus reference TRBV7-2 and TRBJ1-1, the full variable domain is GAGVSQSPSNKVTEKGKDVELRCDPISGHTALYWYRQSLGQGLEFLIYFQGNSAPDKSGLPSDRFSAERTGGSVSTLTIQRTQQEDSAVYLCASSLTGQNTEAFFGQGTRLTVV.

This clonotype was recorded a few times. V gene TRBV7-8 combines with J gene TRBJ1-2; D remains ambiguous. The CDR3 spans 13 residues. In germline, CDR1 is SGHVS, CDR2 FQNEAQ. V was clipped by 5 bases and J by 2 bases, with 9 bases between them. For the CDR3, the DNA is TGTGCCAGCAGCAGAAACACCAACTATGGCTACACCTTC. Translating gives CASSRNTNYGYTF.

V and J are TRBV14 and TRBJ1-1; D remains unclear. The germline V and J ends were trimmed by 8 bases and 1 base, with 11 bases remaining between them. Germline lookup yields CDR1 SGHDN and CDR2 FVKESK. The CDR3 covers 13 residues. CDR3 DNA: TGTGCCAGCGCGAGGCACCCGAACACTGAAGCTTTCTTT. Translated, it gives CASARHPNTEAFF. The full variable domain, its missing parts supplied by reference TRBV14 and TRBJ1-1, is EAGVTQFPSHSVIEKGQTVTLRCDPISGHDNLYWYRRVMGKEIKFLLHFVKESKQDESGMPNNRFLAERTGGTYSTLKVQPAELEDSGVYFCASARHPNTEAFFGQGTRLTVV.

CDR3 region: CASSILPEGTTNEKLFF. The DNA for the CDR3 is TGTGCCAGTAGTATTTTACCGGAGGGAACAACTAATGAAAAACTGTTTTTT. The chain has TRBV19 and TRBJ1-4; D remains unclear. This CDR3 has 17 amino acids. V shed 3 bases and J shed 0 bases, with 14 bases lying between them. From germline, CDR1 is LNHDA and CDR2 SQIVND (reference sequence). The entire variable domain, with the rest obtained from reference TRBV19 and TRBJ1-4, is as follows: DGGITQSPKYLFRKEGQNVTLSCEQNLNHDAMYWYRQDPGQGLRLIYYSQIVNDFQKGDIAEGYSVSREKKESFPLTVTSAQKNPTAFYLCASSILPEGTTNEKLFFGSGTQLSVL.

The V call is TRBV24-1, the J call TRBJ2-3; 9 bases match TRBD2. This CDR3 region has 15 residues. Germline V CDR1 and CDR2: KGHDR, SFDVKD. Germline trimming cut 3 bases from V and 5 bases from J; bases unmatched to any gene: 5. The CDR3 region is CATSDAGGPEDTQYF. The CDR3 nucleotides read TGTGCCACCAGTGATGCGGGGGGGCCAGAAGATACGCAGTATTTT.

This clonotype was counted many times. The CDR3 nucleotides are TGTGCCAGCAGCGTTAGGACTAGCGGGAGCACCTACGAGCAGTACTTC. Protein sequence: CASSVRTSGSTYEQYF. The gene calls are TRBV7-2 and TRBJ2-7, with 13 bases that match TRBD2. This CDR3 has 16 amino acids. The germline V gene encodes CDR1 SGHTA and CDR2 FQGNSA. Trimming took 5 bases from V and 2 from J; bases not matched to a gene: 6.

In this sample, this clonotype turned up many times. This chain uses TRBV19 with TRBJ1-5, with a possible D match to TRBD1 (6 bases). From germline, CDR1 is LNHDA and CDR2 SQIVND (reference sequence). CDR3 size: 14 residues. The V end was cut by 5 bases, the J end by 5 bases, with 13 bases between. The chain's CDR3 is CASSLQGGYQPQHF. In DNA, the CDR3 is TGTGCCAGTAGTTTACAGGGTGGGTATCAGCCCCAGCATTTT.

This clonotype was detected a few times. The chain couples TRBV7-9 to TRBJ2-5; D tentatively reads TRBD1 or TRBD2 (5 bases each). Germline lookup yields CDR1 SEHNR and CDR2 FQNEAQ (reference sequence). The CDR3 is 12 residues long. The V and J ends lost 3 bases and 4 bases respectively, with 6 bases between them. The CDR3 loop is CASSFGGETQYF. The DNA of the CDR3 is TGTGCCAGCAGCTTTGGGGGAGAGACCCAGTACTTC.

The chain couples TRBV28 to TRBJ2-3; perhaps TRBD2 as D (6 bases). CDR1 MDHEN and CDR2 SYDVKM come from the germline V gene. The CDR3 has 18 residues. Trimming pared 6 bases from V and 0 bases from J, leaving 22 bases between. The CDR3 DNA sequence: TGTGCCAGCAGATCACCACTAGCATGGGACGCTAGCACAGATACGCAGTATTTT. This codes for CASRSPLAWDASTDTQYF. Variable domain in full (rest from reference TRBV28 and TRBJ2-3): DVKVTQSSRYLVKRTGEKVFLECVQDMDHENMFWYRQDPGLGLRLIYFSYDVKMKEKGDIPEGYSVSREKKERFSLILESASTNQTSMYLCASRSPLAWDASTDTQYFGPGTRLTVL.

The table lists this clonotype with a few counts. The rearrangement links TRBV24-1 to TRBJ1-5; D is uncertain. The CDR3 covers 14 residues. Germline assignment: CDR1 KGHDR and CDR2 SFDVKD. Trimming left V 9 bases short and J 7 bases short, with 18 bases between. CDR3 sequence (DNA): TGTGCCACCGCCTCGGACGGGCGCAGGCAGCCCCAGCATTTT. Protein product: CATASDGRRQPQHF.

This clonotype has a count of ten or more. V usage is TRBV6-2 or TRBV6-3 and J usage is TRBJ1-5, with TRBD1 identical over 7 bases. The junction had 13 bases not matched to a gene; V was cut back by 5 bases and J by 6 bases. The CDR3 runs to 16 residues. CDR1 and CDR2 (germline): MNHEY, SVGEGT. The CDR3 DNA follows: TGTGCCAGCAGTCCCTACCTACGACAGGGCGCTCAGCCCCAGCATTTT. It specifies CASSPYLRQGAQPQHF.

This rearrangement joins TRBV20-1 to TRBJ2-3; 12 nucleotides line up with TRBD1. The CDR3 sequence is 17 residues long. The V segment lost 4 bases and the J segment 0 bases; nucleotides outside the gene matches: 8. Germline V gives CDR1 DFQATT, CDR2 SNEGSKA (reference sequence). The CDR3 coding sequence is TGCAGTGCTAATCGGGACAGGGGGCATCGGAGCACAGATACGCAGTATTTT. Protein sequence: CSANRDRGHRSTDTQYF.

This clonotype was detected only a few times. The CDR3 bases are TGTGCCAGCAGTTTATATGGGGGGCCTCGGACTGAAGCTTTCTTT. It translates to CASSLYGGPRTEAFF. The chain employs TRBV12-3 or TRBV12-4 and TRBJ1-1, with D perhaps matching TRBD1 (6 bases). The CDR3 contains 15 residues. V lost 2 bases, J lost 5 bases, and 15 bases lay in between.

This clonotype was detected many times. In nucleotides, the CDR3 is TGTGCCAGCAGTTACGAATTCAGGGGGCACTACGAGCAGTACTTC. It codes for CASSYEFRGHYEQYF. The gene calls are TRBV6-5 and TRBJ2-7, with 8 bases that match TRBD1. The CDR3 contains 15 residues. Germline V lookup: CDR1 MNHEY, CDR2 SVGAGI. Losses at the gene ends were 2 bases for V and 3 bases for J; bases not matched to a gene: 6.